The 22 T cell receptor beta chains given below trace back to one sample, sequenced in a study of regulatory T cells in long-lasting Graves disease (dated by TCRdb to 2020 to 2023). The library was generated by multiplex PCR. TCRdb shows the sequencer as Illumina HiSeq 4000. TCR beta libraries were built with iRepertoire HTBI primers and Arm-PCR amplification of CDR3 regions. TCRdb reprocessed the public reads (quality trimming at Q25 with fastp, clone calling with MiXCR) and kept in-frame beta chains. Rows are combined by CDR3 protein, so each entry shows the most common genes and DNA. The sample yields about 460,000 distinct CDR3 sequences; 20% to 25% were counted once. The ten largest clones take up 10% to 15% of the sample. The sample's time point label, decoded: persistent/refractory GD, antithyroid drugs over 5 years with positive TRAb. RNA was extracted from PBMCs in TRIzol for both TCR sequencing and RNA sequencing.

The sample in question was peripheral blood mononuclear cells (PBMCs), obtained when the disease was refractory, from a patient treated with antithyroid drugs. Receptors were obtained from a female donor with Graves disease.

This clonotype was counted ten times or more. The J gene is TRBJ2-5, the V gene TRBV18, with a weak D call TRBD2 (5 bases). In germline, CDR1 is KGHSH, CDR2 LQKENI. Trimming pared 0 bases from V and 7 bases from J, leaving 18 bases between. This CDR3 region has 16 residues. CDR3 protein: CASSPPASGQEGTQYF. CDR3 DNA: TGTGCCAGCTCACCACCGGCTTCAGGCCAAGAGGGGACCCAGTACTTC.

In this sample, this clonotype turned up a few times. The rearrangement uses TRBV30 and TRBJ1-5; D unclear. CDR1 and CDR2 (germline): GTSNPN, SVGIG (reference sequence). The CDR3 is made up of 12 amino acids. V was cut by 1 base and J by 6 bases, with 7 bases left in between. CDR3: CAWSEESQPQHF. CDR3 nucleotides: TGTGCCTGGAGTGAGGAATCTCAGCCCCAGCATTTT.

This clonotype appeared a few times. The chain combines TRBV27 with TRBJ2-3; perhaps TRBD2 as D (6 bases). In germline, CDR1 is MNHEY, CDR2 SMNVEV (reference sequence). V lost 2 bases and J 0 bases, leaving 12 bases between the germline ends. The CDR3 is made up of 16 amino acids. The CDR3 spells CASSLIGGPSTDTQYF. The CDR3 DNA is TGTGCCAGCAGTTTAATCGGGGGACCAAGCACAGATACGCAGTATTTT.

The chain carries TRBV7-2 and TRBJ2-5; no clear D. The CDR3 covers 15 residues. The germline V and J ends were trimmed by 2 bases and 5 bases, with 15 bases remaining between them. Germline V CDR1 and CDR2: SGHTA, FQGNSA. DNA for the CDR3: TGTGCCAGCAGCTTAACGGTGGGCAGGATCGAGACCCAGTACTTC. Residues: CASSLTVGRIETQYF. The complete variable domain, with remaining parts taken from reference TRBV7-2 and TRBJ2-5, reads GAGVSQSPSNKVTEKGKDVELRCDPISGHTALYWYRQSLGQGLEFLIYFQGNSAPDKSGLPSDRFSAERTGGSVSTLTIQRTQQEDSAVYLCASSLTVGRIETQYFGPGTRLLVL.

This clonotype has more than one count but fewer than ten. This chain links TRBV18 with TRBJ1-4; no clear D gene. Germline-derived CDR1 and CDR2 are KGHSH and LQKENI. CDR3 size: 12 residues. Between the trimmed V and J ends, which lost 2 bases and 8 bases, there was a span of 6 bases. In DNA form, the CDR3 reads TGTGCCAGCTCACCAGATCGAGAAAAACTGTTTTTT. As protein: CASSPDREKLFF. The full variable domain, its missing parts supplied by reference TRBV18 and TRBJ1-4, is NAGVMQNPRHLVRRRGQEARLRCSPMKGHSHVYWYRQLPEEGLKFMVYLQKENIIDESGMPKERFSAEFPKEGPSILRIQQVVRGDSAAYFCASSPDREKLFFGSGTQLSVL.

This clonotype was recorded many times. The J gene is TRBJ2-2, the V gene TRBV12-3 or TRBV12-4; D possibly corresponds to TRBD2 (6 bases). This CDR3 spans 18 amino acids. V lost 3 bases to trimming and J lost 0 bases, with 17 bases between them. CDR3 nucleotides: TGTGCCAGCAGTTTTGATTTAGGAGGGCCCGCGAACACCGGGGAGCTGTTTTTT. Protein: CASSFDLGGPANTGELFF.

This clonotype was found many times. This chain's CDR3 is CASSFVQGVYGYTF. CDR3 nucleotides: TGTGCCAGCAGTTTCGTTCAGGGGGTATATGGCTACACCTTC. This sequence joins TRBV28 and TRBJ1-2; 7 bases map to TRBD1. The trim removed 3 bases at V and 5 bases at J, leaving 6 bases unmatched. Germline V gives CDR1 MDHEN, CDR2 SYDVKM. This CDR3 region has 14 residues.

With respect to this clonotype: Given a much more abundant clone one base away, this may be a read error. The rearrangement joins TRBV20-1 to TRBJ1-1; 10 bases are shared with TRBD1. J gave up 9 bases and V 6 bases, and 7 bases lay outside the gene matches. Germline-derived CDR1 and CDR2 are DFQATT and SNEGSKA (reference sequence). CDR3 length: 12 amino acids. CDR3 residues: CSAAGTGDQAFF. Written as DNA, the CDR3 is TGCAGTGCAGCCGGGACAGGGGACCAAGCTTTCTTT.

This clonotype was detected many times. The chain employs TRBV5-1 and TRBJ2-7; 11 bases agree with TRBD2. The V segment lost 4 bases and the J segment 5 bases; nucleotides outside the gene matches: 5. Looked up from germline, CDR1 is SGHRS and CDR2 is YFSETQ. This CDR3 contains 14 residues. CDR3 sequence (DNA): TGCGCCAGCAGCGTTACTAGCGGGAGTGACGAGCAGTACTTC. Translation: CASSVTSGSDEQYF.

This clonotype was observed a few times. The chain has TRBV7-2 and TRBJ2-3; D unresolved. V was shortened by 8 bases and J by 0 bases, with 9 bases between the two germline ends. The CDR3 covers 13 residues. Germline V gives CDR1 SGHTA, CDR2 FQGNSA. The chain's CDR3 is CASGMRSTDTQYF. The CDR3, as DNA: TGTGCCAGCGGGATGCGGAGCACAGATACGCAGTATTTT.

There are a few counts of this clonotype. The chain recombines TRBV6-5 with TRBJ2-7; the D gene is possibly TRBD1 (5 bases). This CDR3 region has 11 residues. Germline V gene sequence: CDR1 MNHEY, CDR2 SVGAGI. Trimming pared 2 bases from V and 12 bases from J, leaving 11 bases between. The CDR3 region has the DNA TGTGCCAGCAGTTACGATGGGGCCCGGTACTTC. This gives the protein CASSYDGARYF.

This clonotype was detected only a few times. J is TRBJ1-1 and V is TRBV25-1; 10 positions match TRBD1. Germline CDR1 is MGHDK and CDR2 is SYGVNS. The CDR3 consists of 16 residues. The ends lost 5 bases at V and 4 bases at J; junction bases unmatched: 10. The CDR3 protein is CASSPWTGGLFTEAFF. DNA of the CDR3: TGTGCCAGCAGTCCTTGGACAGGGGGGCTCTTCACTGAAGCTTTCTTT.

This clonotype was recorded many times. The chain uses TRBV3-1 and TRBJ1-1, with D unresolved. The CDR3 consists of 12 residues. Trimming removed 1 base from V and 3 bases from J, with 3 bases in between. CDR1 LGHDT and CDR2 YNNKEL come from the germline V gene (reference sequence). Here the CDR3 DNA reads TGTGCCAGCAGCCAAGCGGACACTGAAGCTTTCTTT. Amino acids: CASSQADTEAFF.

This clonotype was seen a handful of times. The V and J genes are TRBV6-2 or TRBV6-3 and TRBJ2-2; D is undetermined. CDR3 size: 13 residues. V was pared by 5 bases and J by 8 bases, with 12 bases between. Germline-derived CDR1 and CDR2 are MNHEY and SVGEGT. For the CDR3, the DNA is TGTGCCAGCAGTAGCCTAGAATTGGGGGAGCTGTTTTTT. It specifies CASSSLELGELFF.

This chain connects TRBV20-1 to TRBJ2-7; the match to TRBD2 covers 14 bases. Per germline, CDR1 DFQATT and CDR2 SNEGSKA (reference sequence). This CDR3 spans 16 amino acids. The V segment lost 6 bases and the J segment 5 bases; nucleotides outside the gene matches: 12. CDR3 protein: CSATTSGGAVEDEQYF. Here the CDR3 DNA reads TGCAGTGCAACGACTAGCGGGGGGGCCGTGGAGGACGAGCAGTACTTC.

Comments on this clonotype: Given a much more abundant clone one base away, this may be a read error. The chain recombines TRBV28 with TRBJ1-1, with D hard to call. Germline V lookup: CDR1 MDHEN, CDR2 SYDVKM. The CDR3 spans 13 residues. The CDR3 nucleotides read TGTGCCAGCACCAATGGGAGATACACTGAAGCTTCCTTT. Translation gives CASTNGRYTEASF.

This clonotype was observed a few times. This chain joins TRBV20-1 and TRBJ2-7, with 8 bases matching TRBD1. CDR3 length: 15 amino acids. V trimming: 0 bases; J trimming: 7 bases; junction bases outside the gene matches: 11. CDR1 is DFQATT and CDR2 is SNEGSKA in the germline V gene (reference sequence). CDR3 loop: CSARDPWTGNTEQYF. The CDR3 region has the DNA TGCAGTGCTAGAGACCCTTGGACAGGGAATACGGAGCAGTACTTC.

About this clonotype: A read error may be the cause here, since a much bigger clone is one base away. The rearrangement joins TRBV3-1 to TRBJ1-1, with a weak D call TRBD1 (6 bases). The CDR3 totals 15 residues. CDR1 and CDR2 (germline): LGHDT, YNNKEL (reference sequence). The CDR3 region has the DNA TGTGCCAGCAACCAACCCCAACAGGGTCACACTGAAGCTTTCTTT. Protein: CASNQPQQGHTEAFF.

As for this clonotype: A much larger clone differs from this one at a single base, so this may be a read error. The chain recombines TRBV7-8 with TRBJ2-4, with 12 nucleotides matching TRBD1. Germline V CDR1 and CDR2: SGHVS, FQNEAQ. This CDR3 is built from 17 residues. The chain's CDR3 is CAGSYRPGTGGMDIQYF. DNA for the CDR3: TGTGCCGGCAGCTACAGACCCGGGACAGGGGGCATGGACATTCAGTACTTC.

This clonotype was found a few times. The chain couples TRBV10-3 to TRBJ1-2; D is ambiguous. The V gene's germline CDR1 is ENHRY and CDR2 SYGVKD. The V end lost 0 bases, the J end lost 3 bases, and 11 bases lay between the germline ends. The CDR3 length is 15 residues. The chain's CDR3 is CAISESRGDYYGYTF. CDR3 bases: TGTGCCATCAGTGAGTCGAGAGGAGATTACTATGGCTACACCTTC.

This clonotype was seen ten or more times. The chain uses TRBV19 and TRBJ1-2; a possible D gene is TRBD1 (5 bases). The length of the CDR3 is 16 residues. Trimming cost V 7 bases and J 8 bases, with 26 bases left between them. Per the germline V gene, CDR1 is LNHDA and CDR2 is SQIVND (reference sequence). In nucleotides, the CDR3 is TGTGCCAGTACCTTCAGAAGGGGAGTCGGCAACTGGGGCTACACCTTC. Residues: CASTFRRGVGNWGYTF.

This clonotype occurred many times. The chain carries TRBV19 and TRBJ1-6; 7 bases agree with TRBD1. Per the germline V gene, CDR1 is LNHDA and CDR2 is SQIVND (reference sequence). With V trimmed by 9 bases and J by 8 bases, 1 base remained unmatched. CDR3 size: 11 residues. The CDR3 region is CASGTDSPLHF. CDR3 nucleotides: TGTGCCAGCGGGACAGATTCACCCCTCCACTTT.